This TCR beta chain was sequenced for a study of TIL therapy for anti-PD-1-resistant metastatic lung cancer. Time point reported: pre-treatment sample, taken before nivolumab and TIL therapy. Stage 4 NSCLC adults joined between late 2017 and early 2020. The libraries were made with immunoSEQ v3. Assay used: immunoSEQ multiplex PCR; TCRdb lists only in-frame clones, some missing. This table holds tens of thousands of clones, 70% to 75% found once. Trimming at V came to 2 bases and at J to 7 bases, leaving 5 bases not matched to a gene. Germline-derived CDR1 and CDR2 are ENHRY and SYGVKD. The CDR3 extends over 15 amino acids.

The sequence derives from a person aged 25 to 85 with non-small cell lung cancer. Sequences were derived from blood, sampled at baseline. The V gene is TRBV10-3, the J gene TRBJ1-6; 7 nucleotides align to TRBD1. The CDR3 nucleotides read TGTGCCATCAGTGAGACGCGGGACAGAAATTCACCCCTCCACTTT. Protein: CAISETRDRNSPLHF.